Each of the 32 T cell receptor beta chains below was sequenced from the same sample in a study of T cell repertoires in cytomegalovirus infection. In TCRdb, the reads were re-called with MiXCR into one record per CDR3 protein. The table includes roughly 320,000 distinct CDR3 sequences, more than 9% detected once. Sequencing input: PBMCs. These receptors were collected from a human donor in good health (CMV status not recorded). Some clones in this sample may be carry-over from other donors' samples.

Concerning this clonotype: A read error may be the cause here, since a much bigger clone is one base away. The CDR3 loop reads CASTVPGQGNSYNERFF. CDR3 in DNA: TGTGCCAGCACCGTCCCGGGACAGGGAAACTCCTACAATGAGCGGTTCTTC. The V gene is TRBV25-1, the J gene TRBJ2-1, with TRBD1 identical over 9 bases. Germline V gene sequence: CDR1 MGHDK, CDR2 SYGVNS. This CDR3 comprises 17 residues.

The sample holds a few counts of this clonotype. The rearrangement links TRBV9 to TRBJ2-2; 7 nucleotides line up with TRBD2. Germline V CDR1 and CDR2: SGDLS, YYNGEE. With V trimmed by 2 bases and J by 0 bases, 4 bases remained unmatched. The CDR3 consists of 16 residues. The DNA for the CDR3 is TGTGCCAGCAGCGTTCTAGCGGAGCCGAACACCGGGGAGCTGTTTTTT. Its protein is CASSVLAEPNTGELFF. Using reference TRBV9 and TRBJ2-2 for the parts outside the CDR3, the full variable domain is DSGVTQTPKHLITATGQRVTLRCSPRSGDLSVYWYQQSLDQGLQFLIQYYNGEERAKGNILERFSAQQFPDLHSELNLSSLELGDSALYFCASSVLAEPNTGELFFGEGSRLTVL.

The sample holds a few counts of this clonotype. J is TRBJ1-5 and V is TRBV20-1, with D maybe TRBD1 (6 bases). The CDR3 is 17 amino acids. Trimming took 3 bases from V and 4 from J, leaving 22 bases between them. Germline lookup yields CDR1 DFQATT and CDR2 SNEGSKA (reference sequence). The CDR3 spells CSASRGGWAGDNQPQHF. The CDR3, as DNA: TGCAGTGCTAGCCGGGGGGGGTGGGCAGGGGATAATCAGCCCCAGCATTTT.

In this sample, this clonotype turned up many times. This rearrangement joins TRBV7-9 to TRBJ2-7; D tentatively reads TRBD1 or TRBD2 (7 bases each). Trimming stripped 5 bases from V and 4 bases from J, with 15 bases between. Germline CDR1 and CDR2: SEHNR and FQNEAQ (reference sequence). This CDR3 contains 14 residues. CDR3 amino acids: CASSPYRGGYEQYF. The CDR3 coding sequence is TGTGCCAGCAGCCCGTACAGGGGAGGGTACGAGCAGTACTTC.

This clonotype came up a few times. This chain connects TRBV30 to TRBJ2-2; the match to TRBD2 covers 7 bases. J gave up 5 bases and V 2 bases, and 8 bases lay outside the gene matches. CDR1 and CDR2 (germline): GTSNPN, SVGIG (reference sequence). The CDR3 is 15 amino acids. CDR3 coding DNA: TGTGCCTGGAGTTTCACCCCCGGGGGGACCGGGGAGCTGTTTTTT. This codes for CAWSFTPGGTGELFF.

The chain combines TRBV6-6 with TRBJ1-2; D not certain. There are 14 residues in the CDR3. Per germline, CDR1 MNHNY and CDR2 SVGAGI (reference sequence). Deletions cut 0 bases from V and 7 bases from J, with 12 bases between. The CDR3 coding sequence is TGTGCCAGCAGTTACTCGTTCGGGCAAGGTGGCTACACCTTC. It codes for CASSYSFGQGGYTF.

The chain employs TRBV12-3 or TRBV12-4 and TRBJ1-1, with unresolved D. Trimming removed 2 bases at V and 1 base at J, with 11 bases between. The CDR3 spans 15 residues. The CDR3 sequence: CASSLFGSRNTEAFF. The CDR3, as DNA: TGTGCCAGCAGTTTATTCGGATCGAGGAACACTGAAGCTTTCTTT.

This clonotype was recorded at least ten times. The gene calls are TRBV12-3 or TRBV12-4 and TRBJ2-7, with TRBD2 as a possible D gene (6 bases). The CDR3 consists of 16 residues. Between the trimmed V and J ends, which lost 8 bases and 0 bases, there was a span of 20 bases. CDR3 coding DNA: TGTGCCAGCGGAAACTACGGGACGGGGGTCTCCTACGAGCAGTACTTC. Protein sequence: CASGNYGTGVSYEQYF.

About this clonotype itself: The final CDR3 position lacks the conserved phenylalanine or tryptophan, pointing to a likely read error. The rearrangement joins TRBV4-3 to TRBJ2-7, with D possibly being TRBD2 (5 bases). CDR1 is LGHNA and CDR2 is YSLEER in the germline V gene. The CDR3 totals 15 residues. V was trimmed by 3 bases and J by 7 bases, leaving 19 bases between them. The DNA of the CDR3 is TGCGCCAGCAGCCAGGAGGCGGTTCGCTTGAATGAGCAGTACCTC. This encodes CASSQEAVRLNEQYL.

This clonotype was seen ten or more times. The CDR3 coding sequence is TGTGCCAGCAGTTACCCCTCCGGACAGCGTAATGAAAAACTGTTTTTT. This encodes CASSYPSGQRNEKLFF. The rearrangement links TRBV6-2 or TRBV6-3 to TRBJ1-4; D is perhaps TRBD1 (6 bases). Trimming shortened V by 2 bases and J by 4 bases, and 14 bases separated the two germline ends. The CDR3 contains 16 residues. Germline CDR1 is MNHEY and CDR2 is SVGEGT.

The chain has TRBV5-1 and TRBJ2-2; D gene ambiguous. The V gene lost 4 bases and the J gene lost 3 bases, with 13 bases spanning the gap. Germline CDR1 and CDR2: SGHRS and YFSETQ. The CDR3 covers 15 residues. The CDR3 protein is CASSKDSLDTGELFF. The CDR3 region has the DNA TGCGCCAGCAGCAAAGACTCGTTAGACACCGGGGAGCTGTTTTTT. The full variable domain, completed using reference TRBV5-1 and TRBJ2-2, is KAGVTQTPRYLIKTRGQQVTLSCSPISGHRSVSWYQQTPGQGLQFLFEYFSETQRNKGNFPGRFSGRQFSNSRSEMNVSTLELGDSALYLCASSKDSLDTGELFFGEGSRLTVL.

In the case of this clonotype: At one end the junction does not follow the germline gene, possibly because of a read error. The chain combines TRBV4-2 with TRBJ2-7; TRBD1 matches 9 bases. Germline V gene lookup returns CDR1 LGHNA and CDR2 YNFKEQ. This CDR3 is built from 15 residues. The CDR3 region is CASSQDWTGAYEQHF. CDR3 coding DNA: TGTGCCAGCAGCCAAGATTGGACAGGGGCCTACGAGCAGCACTTC.

In its sample, this clonotype was seen many times. The rearrangement uses TRBV4-2 and TRBJ1-5; D is perhaps TRBD1 (5 bases). From germline, CDR1 is LGHNA and CDR2 YNFKEQ. The V end was cut by 0 bases, the J end by 3 bases, with 12 bases between. This CDR3 is built from 16 residues. As DNA, the CDR3 is TGTGCCAGCAGCCAAGATCTTGCAGGGATCAATCAGCCCCAGCATTTT. This sequence encodes CASSQDLAGINQPQHF.

This clonotype showed up many times. V and J are TRBV7-9 and TRBJ2-3; 8 nucleotides agree with TRBD2. V lost 4 bases, J lost 5 bases, and 11 bases stayed unmatched. CDR1 and CDR2 from the germline V gene are SEHNR and FQNEAQ (reference sequence). The length of the CDR3 is 16 residues. The CDR3 region has the DNA TGTGCCAGCAGCTACCCATCCGGGGGGGCAAAAGATACGCAGTATTTT. It codes for CASSYPSGGAKDTQYF.

The V gene is TRBV2, the J gene TRBJ2-1; 10 nucleotides line up with TRBD2. V dropped 6 bases and J dropped 0; count of bases not matched to a gene: 5. CDR1 is SNHLY, CDR2 FYNNEI, per germline. The CDR3 has 16 residues. CDR3 in amino acids: CASRWTSGSSYNEQFF. CDR3 coding DNA: TGTGCCAGCAGATGGACTAGCGGTAGCTCCTACAATGAGCAGTTCTTC.

This clonotype has a count of ten or more. This chain connects TRBV7-6 to TRBJ2-5; 10 bases map to TRBD1. CDR1 SGHVS and CDR2 FNYEAQ come from the germline V gene. V was clipped by 5 bases and J by 5 bases; unmatched bases: 8. This CDR3 contains 15 residues. DNA for the CDR3: TGTGCCAGCAGCACGAGACAGGGGGCTGGCGAGACCCAGTACTTC. Translation gives CASSTRQGAGETQYF.

Many counts were recorded for this clonotype. The V gene is TRBV7-2, the J gene TRBJ2-3; 8 nucleotides match TRBD2. Germline CDR1 SGHTA, CDR2 FQGNSA. The CDR3 spans 17 residues. With V trimmed by 2 bases and J by 0 bases, 7 bases remained unmatched. The CDR3 sequence is CASSLRAGGASTDTQYF. The CDR3 DNA follows: TGTGCCAGCAGCTTAAGGGCGGGAGGAGCTAGCACAGATACGCAGTATTTT. Full variable domain (remainder filled in from reference TRBV7-2 and TRBJ2-3): GAGVSQSPSNKVTEKGKDVELRCDPISGHTALYWYRQSLGQGLEFLIYFQGNSAPDKSGLPSDRFSAERTGGSVSTLTIQRTQQEDSAVYLCASSLRAGGASTDTQYFGPGTRLTVL.

V and J are TRBV6-2 or TRBV6-3 and TRBJ2-7; tentatively, D is TRBD1 or TRBD2 (5 bases each). From germline, CDR1 is MNHEY and CDR2 SVGEGT. The CDR3 length is 15 residues. V was shortened by 7 bases and J by 2 bases, with 18 bases between the two germline ends. The CDR3 is CASNQPGTATYEQYF. The CDR3, as DNA: TGTGCCAGCAACCAACCCGGGACGGCAACCTACGAGCAGTACTTC.

This clonotype was recorded at least ten times. The chain couples TRBV7-2 to TRBJ1-5; TRBD1 matches at 9 bases. There are 14 residues in the CDR3. The V segment lost 0 bases and the J segment 7 bases; nucleotides outside the gene matches: 1. Germline loops: CDR1 SGHTA, CDR2 FQGNSA. CDR3 region: CASSLAGQGQPQHF. The CDR3 DNA follows: TGTGCCAGCAGCTTAGCGGGACAGGGACAGCCCCAGCATTTT.

The V and J genes are TRBV19 and TRBJ2-6; D unresolved. The CDR3 contains 16 residues. V lost 6 bases, J lost 2 bases, and 14 bases lay in between. CDR1 is LNHDA and CDR2 is SQIVND in the germline V gene (reference sequence). The CDR3 bases are TGTGCCAGTAGGGACCGCTTGGGGACTGGGGCCAACGTCCTGACTTTC. Its protein is CASRDRLGTGANVLTF.

This clonotype was observed at least ten times. The chain recombines TRBV7-2 with TRBJ1-1; the D gene is possibly TRBD1 (6 bases). The germline CDR1 and CDR2 sequences are SGHTA and FQGNSA. V was shortened by 4 bases and J by 4 bases, with 13 bases between the two germline ends. This CDR3 region has 14 residues. In DNA, the CDR3 is TGTGCCAGCAGCTCTACGGGGGCAGGCACTGAAGCTTTCTTT. Translated: CASSSTGAGTEAFF. Full variable domain (rest looked up from reference TRBV7-2 and TRBJ1-1): GAGVSQSPSNKVTEKGKDVELRCDPISGHTALYWYRQSLGQGLEFLIYFQGNSAPDKSGLPSDRFSAERTGGSVSTLTIQRTQQEDSAVYLCASSSTGAGTEAFFGQGTRLTVV.

This clonotype turned up a few times. This chain links TRBV3-1 with TRBJ2-3; D possibly corresponds to TRBD2 (7 bases). Trimming shortened V by 5 bases and J by 5 bases, and 14 bases separated the two germline ends. The CDR3 has 14 amino acids. The germline V gene has CDR1 LGHDT and CDR2 YNNKEL (reference sequence). The CDR3 region has the DNA TGTGCCAGCAGCTTCCGGGGGGCGGGAGATACGCAGTATTTT. It codes for CASSFRGAGDTQYF.

This clonotype was observed a few times. The chain joins TRBV9 to TRBJ2-3; the D is unclear. Germline V gene data show CDR1 as SGDLS and CDR2 as YYNGEE. The V and J ends lost 3 bases and 4 bases respectively, with 9 bases between them. This CDR3 has 13 amino acids. Here the CDR3 reads CASSARGPDTQYF. CDR3 DNA: TGTGCCAGCAGCGCCAGAGGACCAGATACGCAGTATTTT.

This clonotype was seen many times. The chain recombines TRBV7-3 with TRBJ2-1, with 13 bases fitting TRBD2. The CDR3 sequence is 19 residues long. J lost 0 bases, V lost 8 bases, and 13 bases had no gene match. The V gene's germline CDR1 is SGHTA and CDR2 FQGTGA. The CDR3 sequence is CASSGLAGVPMGSYNEQFF. CDR3 in DNA: TGTGCCAGCTCCGGACTAGCGGGAGTCCCTATGGGCTCCTACAATGAGCAGTTCTTC.

The rearrangement links TRBV12-3 or TRBV12-4 to TRBJ1-5; TRBD1 matches at 7 bases. After removal of 7 bases from V and 2 bases from J, the junction contained 5 bases not matched to a gene. The CDR3 spans 14 residues. CDR3: CASNTGTGNQPQHF. CDR3 nucleotide sequence: TGTGCCAGCAATACCGGGACAGGCAATCAGCCCCAGCATTTT.

This clonotype has more than one count but fewer than ten. The rearrangement uses TRBV4-3 and TRBJ2-1, with D possibly TRBD1 on 5 matching bases. CDR1 and CDR2 (germline): LGHNA, YSLEER. V shed 1 base and J shed 13 bases, with 20 bases lying between them. The CDR3 runs to 15 residues. CDR3 bases: TGCGCCAGCAGCCAAGCCCACAGGAGCGAAGCTACTCAGTTCTTC. The encoded protein is CASSQAHRSEATQFF.

The table lists this clonotype with many counts. The chain links TRBV7-8 to TRBJ2-7, with TRBD1 identical over 9 bases. The germline V gene has CDR1 SGHVS and CDR2 FQNEAQ. V was pared by 5 bases and J by 1 base, with 6 bases of the junction left unmatched. The CDR3 loop spans 15 amino acids. Here the CDR3 DNA reads TGTGCCAGCAGCACCCAGACAGGGGGGTCCTACGAGCAGTACTTC. It specifies CASSTQTGGSYEQYF. Filled out from reference TRBV7-8 and TRBJ2-7, the complete variable domain reads GAGVSQSPRYKVAKRGQDVALRCDPISGHVSLFWYQQALGQGPEFLTYFQNEAQLDKSGLPSDRFFAERPEGSVSTLKIQRTQQEDSAVYLCASSTQTGGSYEQYFGPGTRLTVT.

This clonotype showed up many times. This rearrangement joins TRBV6-1 to TRBJ2-2, with no clear D. With 4 bases removed from V and 2 bases from J, the gap between germline ends came to 11 bases. This CDR3 is 15 amino acids long. Looked up from germline, CDR1 is MNHNS and CDR2 is SASEGT. The CDR3 DNA sequence: TGTGCCAGCAGTGGAGTCCGCCTTAACACCGGGGAGCTGTTTTTT. Its protein is CASSGVRLNTGELFF.

This clonotype was observed a handful of times. The chain carries TRBV11-3 and TRBJ2-1; D is perhaps TRBD1 or TRBD2 (6 bases each). Per germline, CDR1 SGHNT and CDR2 YENEEA. The CDR3 spans 14 residues. The V end lost 8 bases, the J end lost 2 bases, and 13 bases lay between the germline ends. This CDR3 is CASSPRGPYNEQFF. The DNA for the CDR3 is TGTGCCAGCTCTCCTCGGGGGCCCTACAATGAGCAGTTCTTC.

This sequence joins TRBV6-1 and TRBJ1-5; D gene uncertain. Trimming removed 0 bases from V and 6 bases from J, with 6 bases in between. This CDR3 has 13 residues. Germline values: CDR1 MNHNS, CDR2 SASEGT. This CDR3 reads CASSEAVGQPQHF. The DNA for the CDR3 is TGTGCCAGCAGTGAAGCGGTGGGTCAGCCCCAGCATTTT.

The chain combines TRBV6-5 with TRBJ2-3; 10 bases agree with TRBD1. The CDR3 loop spans 15 amino acids. V gave up 0 bases and J gave up 6 bases; unmatched junction bases: 3. Looked up from germline, CDR1 is MNHEY and CDR2 is SVGAGI. CDR3 coding DNA: TGTGCCAGCAGTTACTCGGGGACAGGGGCGGATACGCAGTATTTT. Residues: CASSYSGTGADTQYF.

The chain combines TRBV4-2 with TRBJ2-3; 10 nucleotides match TRBD2. The J segment lost 4 bases and the V segment lost 2 bases, leaving 9 bases of the junction unmatched. From germline, CDR1 is LGHNA and CDR2 YNFKEQ. The CDR3 contains 17 residues. CDR3 bases: TGTGCCAGCAGCCAATTAGAGGGAGCGGGGGGGCCAGATACGCAGTATTTT. The encoded protein is CASSQLEGAGGPDTQYF.